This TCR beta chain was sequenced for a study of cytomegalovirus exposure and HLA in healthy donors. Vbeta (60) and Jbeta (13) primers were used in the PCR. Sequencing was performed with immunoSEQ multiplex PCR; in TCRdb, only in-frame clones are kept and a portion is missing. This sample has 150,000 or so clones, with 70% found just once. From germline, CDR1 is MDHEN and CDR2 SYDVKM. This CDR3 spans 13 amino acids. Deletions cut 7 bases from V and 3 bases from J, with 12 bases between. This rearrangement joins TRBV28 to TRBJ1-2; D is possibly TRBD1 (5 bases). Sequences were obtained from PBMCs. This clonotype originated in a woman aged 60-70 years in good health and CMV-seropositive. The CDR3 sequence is CASTQQVYYGYTF. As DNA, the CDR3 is TGTGCCAGCACCCAACAGGTCTACTATGGCTACACCTTC.